This T cell receptor (beta chain) was captured in a study of response to subunit inactivated influenza vaccine. Overall study results and limits: After each seasonal influenza vaccination, few new T cells are recruited, the authors suggested.

Details on this clonotype: Its antigen is unidentified.

V was pared by 0 bases and J by 3 bases, with 5 bases of the junction left unmatched. The CDR3 has 15 amino acids. The V gene's germline CDR1 is SGHTA and CDR2 FQGNSA. TCRdb recomputed calls from the RT-PCR reads with MiXCR, one row per CDR3 protein. This table holds about 780,000 distinct CDR3 sequences, less than 20% found once. The source material was PBMCs from blood, sampled about 5 days after vaccination. This receptor was taken from a man aged 45 to 65 who received an inactivated influenza vaccine. The V gene is TRBV7-2, the J gene TRBJ2-7; 7 nucleotides agree with TRBD1. The CDR3 sequence: CASSLARTGNYEQYF. The CDR3 DNA reads TGTGCCAGCAGCTTAGCCAGGACAGGTAACTACGAGCAGTACTTC. Based on the CDR3 plus reference TRBV7-2 and TRBJ2-7, the full variable domain is GAGVSQSPSNKVTEKGKDVELRCDPISGHTALYWYRQSLGQGLEFLIYFQGNSAPDKSGLPSDRFSAERTGGSVSTLTIQRTQQEDSAVYLCASSLARTGNYEQYFGPGTRLTVT.